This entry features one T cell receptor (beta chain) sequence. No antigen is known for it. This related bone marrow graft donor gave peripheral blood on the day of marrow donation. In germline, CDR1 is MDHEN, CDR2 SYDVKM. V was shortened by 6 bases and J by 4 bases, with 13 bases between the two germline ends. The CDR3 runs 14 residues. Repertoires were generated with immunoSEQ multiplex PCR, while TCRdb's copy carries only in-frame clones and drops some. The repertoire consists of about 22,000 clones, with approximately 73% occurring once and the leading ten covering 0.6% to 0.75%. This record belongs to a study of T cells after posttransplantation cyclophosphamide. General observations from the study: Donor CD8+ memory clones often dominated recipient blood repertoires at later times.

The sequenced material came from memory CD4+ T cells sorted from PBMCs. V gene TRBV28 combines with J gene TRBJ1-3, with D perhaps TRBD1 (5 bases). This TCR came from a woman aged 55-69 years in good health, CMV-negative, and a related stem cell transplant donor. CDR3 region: CASRPLGGGNTIYF. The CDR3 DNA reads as TGTGCCAGCAGACCCCTCGGGGGAGGAAACACCATATATTTT.